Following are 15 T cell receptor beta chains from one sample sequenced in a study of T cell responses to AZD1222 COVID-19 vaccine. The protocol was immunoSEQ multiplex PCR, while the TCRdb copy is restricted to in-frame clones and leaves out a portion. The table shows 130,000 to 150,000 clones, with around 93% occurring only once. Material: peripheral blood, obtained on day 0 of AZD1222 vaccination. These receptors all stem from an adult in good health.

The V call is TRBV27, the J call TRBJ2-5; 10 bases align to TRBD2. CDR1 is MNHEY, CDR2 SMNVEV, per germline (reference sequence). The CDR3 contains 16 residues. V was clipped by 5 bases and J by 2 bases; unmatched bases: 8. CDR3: CASSPVGAGGQETQYF. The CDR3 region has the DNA TGTGCCAGCAGTCCAGTTGGAGCGGGAGGGCAAGAGACCCAGTACTTC.

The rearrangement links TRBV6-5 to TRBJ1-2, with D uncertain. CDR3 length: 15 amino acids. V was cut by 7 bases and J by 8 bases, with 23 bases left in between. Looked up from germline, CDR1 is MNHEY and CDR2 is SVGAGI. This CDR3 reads CASKIFSTDEVGYTF. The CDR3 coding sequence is TGTGCCAGCAAAATCTTTTCGACGGATGAAGTAGGCTACACCTTC.

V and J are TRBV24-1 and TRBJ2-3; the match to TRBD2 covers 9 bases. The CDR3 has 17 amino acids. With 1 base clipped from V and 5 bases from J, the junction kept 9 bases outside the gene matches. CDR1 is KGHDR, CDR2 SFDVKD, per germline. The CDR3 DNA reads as TGTGCCACCAGTGATTTCATGGCAGCGGGAGGCGGAGATACGCAGTATTTT. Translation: CATSDFMAAGGGDTQYF.

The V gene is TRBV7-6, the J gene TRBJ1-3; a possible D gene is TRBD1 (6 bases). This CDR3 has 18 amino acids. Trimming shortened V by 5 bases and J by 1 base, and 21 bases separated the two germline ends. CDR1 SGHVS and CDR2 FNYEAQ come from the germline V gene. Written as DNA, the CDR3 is TGTGCCAGCAGCGCATGGTACAGGGCGAGAGGGTCTGGAAACACCATATATTTT. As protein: CASSAWYRARGSGNTIYF.

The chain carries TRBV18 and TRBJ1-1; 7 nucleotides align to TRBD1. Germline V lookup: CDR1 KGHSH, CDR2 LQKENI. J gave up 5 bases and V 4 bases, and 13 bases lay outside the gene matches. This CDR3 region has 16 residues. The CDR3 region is CASSRNRGGSRTEAFF. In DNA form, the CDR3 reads TGTGCCAGCTCACGAAACAGGGGTGGGTCAAGGACTGAAGCTTTCTTT.

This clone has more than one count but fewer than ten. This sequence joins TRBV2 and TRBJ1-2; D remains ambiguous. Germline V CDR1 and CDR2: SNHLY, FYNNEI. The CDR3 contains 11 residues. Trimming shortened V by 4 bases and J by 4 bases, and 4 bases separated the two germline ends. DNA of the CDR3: TGTGCCAGCAGTGTGGGCTATGGCTACACCTTC. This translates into CASSVGYGYTF.

CDR3 nucleotides: TGTGCCAGCTCACCCAGCCTCGGGACTAGCGGGAGCAATGAGCAGTTCTTC. Its translation: CASSPSLGTSGSNEQFF. The chain combines TRBV18 with TRBJ2-1, with 14 nucleotides matching TRBD2. V lost 3 bases to trimming and J lost 6 bases; unmatched junction nucleotides: 7. The germline gives CDR1 KGHSH, CDR2 LQKENI. The CDR3 loop spans 17 amino acids.

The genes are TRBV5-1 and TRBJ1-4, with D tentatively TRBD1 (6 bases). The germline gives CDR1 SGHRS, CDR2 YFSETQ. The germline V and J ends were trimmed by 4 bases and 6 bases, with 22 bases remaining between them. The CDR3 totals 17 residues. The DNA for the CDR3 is TGCGCCAGCAGCGAAGGAATTACTACAGGGCGGCATGAAAAACTGTTTTTT. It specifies CASSEGITTGRHEKLFF. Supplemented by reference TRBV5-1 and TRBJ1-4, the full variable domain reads KAGVTQTPRYLIKTRGQQVTLSCSPISGHRSVSWYQQTPGQGLQFLFEYFSETQRNKGNFPGRFSGRQFSNSRSEMNVSTLELGDSALYLCASSEGITTGRHEKLFFGSGTQLSVL.

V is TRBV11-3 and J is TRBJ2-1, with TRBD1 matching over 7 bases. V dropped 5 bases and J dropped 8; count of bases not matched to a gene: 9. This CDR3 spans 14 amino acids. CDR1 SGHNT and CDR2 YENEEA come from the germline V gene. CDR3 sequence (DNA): TGTGCCAGCAGCACTAGACAGGGAACTTATGAGCAGTTCTTC. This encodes CASSTRQGTYEQFF.

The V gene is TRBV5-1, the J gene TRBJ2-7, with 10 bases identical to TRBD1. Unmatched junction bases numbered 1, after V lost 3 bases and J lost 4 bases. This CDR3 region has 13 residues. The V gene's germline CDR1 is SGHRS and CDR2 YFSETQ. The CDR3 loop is CASSWTGGYEQYF. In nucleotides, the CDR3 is TGCGCCAGCAGCTGGACAGGGGGGTACGAGCAGTACTTC.

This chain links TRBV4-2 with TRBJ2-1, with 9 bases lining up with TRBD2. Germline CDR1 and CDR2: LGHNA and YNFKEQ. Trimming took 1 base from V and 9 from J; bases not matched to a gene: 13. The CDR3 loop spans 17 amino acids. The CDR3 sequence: CASSQAIAGGPLGEQFF. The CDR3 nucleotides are TGTGCCAGCAGCCAAGCGATTGCGGGAGGGCCCCTGGGTGAGCAGTTCTTC.

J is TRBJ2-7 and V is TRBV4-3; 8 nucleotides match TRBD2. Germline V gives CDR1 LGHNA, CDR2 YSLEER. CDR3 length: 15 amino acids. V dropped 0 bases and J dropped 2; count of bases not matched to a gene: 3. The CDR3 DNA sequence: TGCGCCAGCAGCCAAGATTGGCGGGGGGCCTACGAGCAGTACTTC. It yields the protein CASSQDWRGAYEQYF.

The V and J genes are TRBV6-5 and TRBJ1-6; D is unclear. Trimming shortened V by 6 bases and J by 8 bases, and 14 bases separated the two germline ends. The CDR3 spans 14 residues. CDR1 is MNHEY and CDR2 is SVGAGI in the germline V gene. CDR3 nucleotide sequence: TGTGCCAGCAGCCCACGGGCAGGAGATTCACCCCTCCACTTT. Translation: CASSPRAGDSPLHF.

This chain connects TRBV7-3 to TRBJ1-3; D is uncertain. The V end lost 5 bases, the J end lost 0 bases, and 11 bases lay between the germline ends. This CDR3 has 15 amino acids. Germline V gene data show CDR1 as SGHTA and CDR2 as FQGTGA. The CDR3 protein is CASSPTFGSGNTIYF. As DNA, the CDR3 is TGTGCCAGCAGCCCTACGTTTGGCTCTGGAAACACCATATATTTT.

The CDR3, as DNA: TGTGCCAGCAGCTCCCGGGGGGGGAGTACCTACAATGAGCAGTTCTTC. The encoded protein is CASSSRGGSTYNEQFF. The V call is TRBV5-5, the J call TRBJ2-1; 8 bases match TRBD2. CDR1 and CDR2 (germline): SGHKS, YYEKEE (reference sequence). Germline trimming cut 3 bases from V and 2 bases from J; bases unmatched to any gene: 7. The length of the CDR3 is 16 residues.